Below, one T cell receptor beta chain is given with its context. Those who participated ranged in age from roughly 18 to 89 years and resided in about two dozen US areas. Produced via immunoSEQ multiplex PCR; TCRdb's table is partial and in-frame only. This table holds 300,000 to 400,000 clones, 70% to 90% found once. These data belong to a study of blood T cell repertoires in COVID-19. Across the study: The study drew acute and convalescent COVID-19 samples from the United States, Italy and Spain. PBMCs, B-cell-depleted T cells, or T cells were the source of the cDNA or gDNA that made up the material.

Sequenced material: PBMCs or T cells enriched from blood (not recorded which). This TCR came from a woman between 25 and 40 years old with acute COVID-19.

CDR3 in amino acids: CASTRETGELFF. The CDR3 coding sequence is TGTGCCAGCACTAGAGAAACCGGGGAGCTGTTTTTT. V usage is TRBV2 and J usage is TRBJ2-2; D is undetermined. The length of the CDR3 is 12 residues. The ends were cut back, 7 bases at V and 5 bases at J, with 8 bases in the middle. Germline V CDR1 and CDR2: SNHLY, FYNNEI.